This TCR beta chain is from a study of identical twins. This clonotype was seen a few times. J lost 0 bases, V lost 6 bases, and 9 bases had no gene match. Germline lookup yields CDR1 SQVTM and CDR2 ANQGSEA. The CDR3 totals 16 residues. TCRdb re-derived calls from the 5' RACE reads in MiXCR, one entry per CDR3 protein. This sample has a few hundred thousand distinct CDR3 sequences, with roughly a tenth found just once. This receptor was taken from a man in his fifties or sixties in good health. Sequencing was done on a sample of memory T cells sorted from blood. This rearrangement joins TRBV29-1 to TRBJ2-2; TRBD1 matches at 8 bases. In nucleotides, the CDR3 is TGCAGCGTCCATGGTCAGGGGGCTACGAACACCGGGGAGCTGTTTTTT. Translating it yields CSVHGQGATNTGELFF.